Reported below is one T cell receptor beta chain. No cognate antigen has been identified for it. No base quality information exists; no much larger clone differs at one position. This specimen belongs to a study of technical replicates of blood from several donors (dated by TCRdb to the late 2010s). To prepare the library, the immunoSEQ multiplex PCR assay was applied. Held by TCRdb, this immuneACCESS table contains in-frame sequences only and omits some clones. Under half of the omission traces to an unresolved V gene where checked; the cause of the rest is unknown. The sample table contains under 70,000 clones; only one count was recorded for roughly 92% of them. About 0.4% of the sample goes to the ten largest clones. CDR1 and CDR2 were assigned from the germline V gene as SNHLY and FYNNEI. Taken from cysteine to phenylalanine, the CDR3 has 15 residues. Only the CDR3 part of the read is kept: 45 bases, read in frame from the first base. The germline ends are 12 bases apart after V is trimmed by 1 base and J by 6 bases.

This receptor chain uses TRBV2 and TRBJ1-4; no D gene can be assigned with confidence. The origin of this receptor is a human donor in good health. Sequencing was carried out using T cells isolated from PBMCs. The DNA sequence is as follows: TGTGCCAGCAGTGAAGTTGAGGGTCGAGATGAAAAACTGTTTTTT. It specifies CASSEVEGRDEKLFF.